A single sample is the source of the 18 T cell receptor beta chains below, sequenced in a study of cytomegalovirus exposure and HLA in healthy donors. PCR used 60 Vbeta primers and 13 Jbeta primers. Profiling relied on immunoSEQ multiplex PCR, and the TCRdb table lists in-frame clones only, not all of them. In the table there are 170,000 or so clones, about four fifths of which are singletons. The sequencing input was PBMCs. All receptors derive from a man between 45 and 60 years old in good health and CMV-seronegative.

The rearrangement links TRBV9 to TRBJ1-1; perhaps TRBD1 as D (5 bases). The length of the CDR3 is 14 residues. Germline V gives CDR1 SGDLS, CDR2 YYNGEE. V lost 3 bases and J 5 bases, leaving 14 bases between the germline ends. Here the CDR3 reads CASSAHQGWTEAFF. The CDR3 nucleotides are TGTGCCAGCAGCGCCCACCAGGGTTGGACTGAAGCTTTCTTT. The full variable domain, completed using reference TRBV9 and TRBJ1-1, is DSGVTQTPKHLITATGQRVTLRCSPRSGDLSVYWYQQSLDQGLQFLIQYYNGEERAKGNILERFSAQQFPDLHSELNLSSLELGDSALYFCASSAHQGWTEAFFGQGTRLTVV.

The J gene is TRBJ1-5, the V gene TRBV5-1, with 8 bases that match TRBD1. J was trimmed by 2 bases and V by 2 bases; bases with no gene match: 3. The CDR3 has 15 residues. Germline V CDR1 and CDR2: SGHRS, YFSETQ. The CDR3 DNA sequence: TGCGCCAGCAGCTTTGGGACAGGTGGCAATCAGCCCCAGCATTTT. Amino acids: CASSFGTGGNQPQHF. Using reference TRBV5-1 and TRBJ1-5 for the parts outside the CDR3, the full variable domain is KAGVTQTPRYLIKTRGQQVTLSCSPISGHRSVSWYQQTPGQGLQFLFEYFSETQRNKGNFPGRFSGRQFSNSRSEMNVSTLELGDSALYLCASSFGTGGNQPQHFGDGTRLSIL.

This chain uses TRBV5-1 with TRBJ2-5, with 8 bases lining up with TRBD2. The J call may be incorrect, as the DNA end agrees better with TRBJ2-7. The CDR3 has 15 residues. In germline, CDR1 is SGHRS, CDR2 YFSETQ. DNA for the CDR3: TGCGCCAGCAGCTTGTCCAGCGGGGGTACCTACGAGCAGTACTTC. Translating it yields CASSLSSGGTYEQYF.

CDR3: CASSLTTSGSEQYF. DNA for the CDR3: TGCGCCAGCAGCTTGACGACTAGCGGTAGCGAGCAGTACTTC. This sequence joins TRBV5-1 and TRBJ2-5, with TRBD2 identical over 9 bases. Judging by the DNA end, TRBJ2-7 fits better; the J call may be wrong. Germline CDR1 reads SGHRS; CDR2 reads YFSETQ. The CDR3 spans 14 residues.

V and J are TRBV7-2 and TRBJ2-1, with TRBD1 identical over 9 bases. Germline V lookup: CDR1 SGHTA, CDR2 FQGNSA. This CDR3 contains 15 residues. The V and J ends lost 4 bases and 2 bases, in that order; junction bases with no gene match: 3. CDR3 in amino acids: CASSSGQGTYNEQFF. CDR3 DNA sequence: TGTGCCAGCAGCTCGGGACAGGGTACCTACAATGAGCAGTTCTTC.

A word on this clone: The conserved final phenylalanine or tryptophan is absent from the CDR3, which likely points to a read error. V gene TRBV27 combines with J gene TRBJ1-5; D unresolved. Trimming stripped 1 base from V and 7 bases from J, with 8 bases between. This CDR3 has 13 residues. Germline V CDR1 and CDR2: MNHEY, SMNVEV (reference sequence). The CDR3 reads CASSLYLEQPQHC. In DNA form, the CDR3 reads TGTGCCAGCAGTTTATATCTGGAACAGCCCCAGCATTGT.

As regards this clone: One end of the junction varies from germline; a read error may be responsible. The chain recombines TRBV9 with TRBJ2-5; 15 nucleotides align to TRBD2. The CDR3 spans 18 residues. Germline CDR1 reads SGDLS; CDR2 reads YYNGEE. The CDR3 region has the DNA TGTGCCAGCAGCCTCGGACTAGCGGGGGGGATGCTCCAAGAGGCCCAGTACTTC. It encodes CASSLGLAGGMLQEAQYF.

J is TRBJ2-1 and V is TRBV5-1; TRBD1 matches at 9 bases. The trim removed 4 bases at V and 6 bases at J, leaving 5 bases unmatched. From germline, CDR1 is SGHRS and CDR2 YFSETQ. The CDR3 runs to 14 residues. The CDR3 DNA sequence: TGCGCCAGCAGCCGAAGACAGGGGGGCAATGAGCAGTTCTTC. It yields the protein CASSRRQGGNEQFF.

This rearrangement joins TRBV9 to TRBJ2-1, with TRBD2 matching over 7 bases. The germline gives CDR1 SGDLS, CDR2 YYNGEE. The CDR3 has 16 residues. The V and J ends lost 3 bases and 3 bases, in that order; junction bases with no gene match: 9. CDR3 residues: CASSGALAVLYNEQFF. CDR3 bases: TGTGCCAGCAGCGGTGCCCTAGCGGTTCTCTACAATGAGCAGTTCTTC.

V is TRBV2 and J is TRBJ1-3; D is uncertain. V was pared by 7 bases and J by 1 base, with 11 bases between. The germline gives CDR1 SNHLY, CDR2 FYNNEI. The length of the CDR3 is 14 residues. For the CDR3, the DNA is TGTGCCAGCACCCGAGACATGTCTGGAAACACCATATATTTT. Residues: CASTRDMSGNTIYF.

The V gene is TRBV13, the J gene TRBJ1-3; D is undetermined. V was trimmed by 6 bases and J by 4 bases, leaving 10 bases between them. The germline V gene has CDR1 PRHDT and CDR2 FYEKMQ (reference sequence). The CDR3 loop spans 13 amino acids. CDR3 amino acids: CASSLGPGNTIYF. For the CDR3, the DNA is TGTGCCAGCAGTCTTGGCCCAGGAAACACCATATATTTT.

This clone has only a few counts. V usage is TRBV7-2 and J usage is TRBJ1-6; possibly TRBD1 for D (6 bases). Trimming removed 5 bases from V and 9 bases from J, with 20 bases in between. CDR1 and CDR2 (germline): SGHTA, FQGNSA. The CDR3 loop spans 16 amino acids. The CDR3 spells CASSARAGARASPLHF. The CDR3 DNA reads TGTGCCAGCAGCGCCAGAGCGGGGGCAAGGGCTTCACCCCTCCACTTT.

CDR3 sequence reads: CASSLSGVGQGDEKLFF. CDR3 nucleotides: TGTGCCAGCAGCTTATCCGGAGTAGGACAGGGAGACGAAAAACTGTTTTTT. V is TRBV11-1 and J is TRBJ1-4; 8 nucleotides align to TRBD1. Looked up from germline, CDR1 is SGHAT and CDR2 is FQDESV (reference sequence). The CDR3 consists of 17 residues. J lost 8 bases, V lost 2 bases, and 13 bases had no gene match.

The chain uses TRBV29-1 and TRBJ2-3; 12 bases fit TRBD2. Germline V CDR1 and CDR2: SQVTM, ANQGSEA. Losses at the gene ends were 3 bases for V and 7 bases for J; bases not matched to a gene: 5. CDR3 length equals 14 residues. CDR3 bases: TGCAGCGTTGAGTTGACTAGCGGGAGTTATACGCAGTATTTT. Translating gives CSVELTSGSYTQYF.

The chain is built from TRBV7-9 and TRBJ2-3; 9 bases match TRBD2. The CDR3 sequence is 14 residues long. The V gene end was trimmed by 5 bases and the J gene end by 11 bases; junction bases not matched to a gene: 11. CDR1 and CDR2 (germline): SEHNR, FQNEAQ (reference sequence). CDR3 in amino acids: CASSAVSSGVGQYF. As DNA, the CDR3 is TGTGCCAGCAGCGCGGTCTCTAGCGGGGTAGGGCAGTATTTT.

This clone was recorded only once. V and J are TRBV7-2 and TRBJ1-2; TRBD1 agrees at 9 bases. The CDR3 loop spans 15 amino acids. V was clipped by 5 bases and J by 8 bases; unmatched bases: 12. Germline lookup yields CDR1 SGHTA and CDR2 FQGNSA. The chain's CDR3 is CASSPQADRGGGYTF. CDR3 nucleotides: TGTGCCAGCAGCCCGCAAGCGGACAGGGGAGGAGGCTACACCTTC.

V usage is TRBV10-1 and J usage is TRBJ2-2, with 11 bases fitting TRBD1. This CDR3 region has 19 residues. The germline V gene has CDR1 WNHNN and CDR2 SYGVQD (reference sequence). After removal of 5 bases from V and 5 bases from J, the junction contained 16 bases not matched to a gene. This CDR3 reads CASSSVRDRGTPRTGELFF. The CDR3 bases are TGCGCCAGCAGTTCGGTTCGGGACAGGGGGACCCCGAGGACCGGGGAGCTGTTTTTT.

As to this clone: Sequence at one end of the junction differs from germline and may be a read error. The chain joins TRBV9 to TRBJ2-4; possibly TRBD2 for D (6 bases). Germline CDR1 reads SGDLS; CDR2 reads YYNGEE. This CDR3 contains 14 residues. Here the CDR3 reads CASSVAGAQNIQYF. The CDR3 bases are TGTGCCAGCAGCGTAGCGGGAGCCCAAAACATTCAGTACTTC.